The clone carrying this T cell receptor (beta chain) showed up many times. One end of the junction does not line up with germline, which may come from a read error. Germline loops: CDR1 KGHDR, CDR2 SFDVKD. The CDR3 is 13 residues long. Patients underwent thyroid surgery, and none had received any treatment before it. The sample is drawn from a study of metastatic and nonmetastatic thyroid tumors. At the level of the study: Across blood and tumor or nodule tissue, repertoires from malignant and benign thyroid patients were compared with one another.

From the PCR reads, TCRdb re-called clones with MiXCR. This table holds about 14,000 clones, around 28% found once. The rearrangement joins TRBV24-1 to TRBJ2-3; D gene ambiguous. The specimen was tumor tissue. This clonotype originated in a female donor with papillary thyroid cancer or a benign thyroid nodule (not recorded which). Some clones in this sample may be carry-over from other donors' samples. CDR3 sequence: CAPSEPLTNTQYF. The CDR3 nucleotides are TGTGCCCCCAGTGAACCTCTAACGAATACGCAGTATTTT.